Listed below are T cell receptor beta chains from one sample, sequenced in a study of patients and donors after allogeneic stem cell transplantation. TCRdb ran MiXCR on the RT-PCR reads and lists one entry per CDR3 protein. There are about a million distinct CDR3 sequences in the sample; about a sixth occur only once, and 5% to 6.5% lies in the top ten. Material for sequencing was blood, either unsorted or a sorted T cell fraction (not recorded which). The receptors stem from a human donor who was either an allogeneic HSCT recipient or a stem cell or donor lymphocyte infusion donor (not recorded which). It is not recorded whose cells these are; they may come from a transplant donor. Both conserved end residues are part of each CDR3. Each record gives: D gene, V gene, J gene, clone size, CDR3 DNA, CDR3 protein. A D gene is named only where the DNA matches it firmly. The size entry is marked missing in some rows and otherwise reads once, few, many or a size class.

D: NA; V: TRBV5-1; J: TRBJ1-4; size: NA; DNA: TGCGCCAGCAGCTTGCTCAGGGGTGGTGATGAAAAACTGTTTTTT; CDR3: CASSLLRGGDEKLFF
D: NA; V: TRBV20-1; J: TRBJ2-7; size: few; DNA: TGCAGTGCCCTGACTAGATCCTACGAGCAGTACTTC; CDR3: CSALTRSYEQYF
D: NA; V: TRBV5-1; J: TRBJ2-2; size: many; DNA: TGCGCCAGCAGCTCCCTGATTAAAACGAACACCGGGGAGCTGTTTTTT; CDR3: CASSSLIKTNTGELFF
D: NA; V: TRBV12-3/TRBV12-4; J: TRBJ1-1; size: NA; DNA: TGTGCCAGCAGTTACAGGGAACTAGCTTTCTTT; CDR3: CASSYRELAFF
D: TRBD2; V: TRBV5-6; J: TRBJ2-1; size: NA; DNA: TGTGCCAGCAGCTTGCCAACCCTAACTAGCGGGGGAGAGAAGGAGCAGTTCTTC; CDR3: CASSLPTLTSGGEKEQFF
D: NA; V: TRBV4-1; J: TRBJ1-3; size: NA; DNA: TGCGCCAGCAGCCAAGTGGGCAGAGAGGCTGGAAACACCATATATTTT; CDR3: CASSQVGREAGNTIYF
D: NA; V: TRBV6-2/TRBV6-3; J: TRBJ2-3; size: few; DNA: TGTGCCAGCAACCGAGAGCCCAGGGGAGCAGATACGCAGTATTTT; CDR3: CASNREPRGADTQYF
D: NA; V: TRBV7-2; J: TRBJ1-3; size: NA; DNA: TGTGCCAGAGGGCACAGCCGCCGGCAATCGGACACCATATATTTT; CDR3: CARGHSRRQSDTIYF
D: NA; V: TRBV6-5; J: TRBJ1-1; size: NA; DNA: TGTGCCAGCAGTTCCCCCGGGAAGAACACTGAAGCTTTCTTT; CDR3: CASSSPGKNTEAFF
D: NA; V: TRBV7-9; J: TRBJ2-1; size: few; DNA: TGTGCCAGCAGCTCCAATGGGGTAATCGGCAATGAGCAGTTCTTC; CDR3: CASSSNGVIGNEQFF
D: TRBD1; V: TRBV2; J: TRBJ2-5; size: NA; DNA: TGTGCCAGCAGTGACCGGACAGGGGGAGAAGAGACCCAGTACTTC; CDR3: CASSDRTGGEETQYF
D: TRBD1; V: TRBV20-1; J: TRBJ1-1; size: many; DNA: TGCAGTGCACGGACAGGGAAAAACACTGAAGCTTTCTTT; CDR3: CSARTGKNTEAFF
D: NA; V: TRBV12-3/TRBV12-4; J: TRBJ2-3; size: NA; DNA: TGTGCCAGCAGTTGGGGGGGCGTGGCAGATACGCAGTATTTT; CDR3: CASSWGGVADTQYF
D: NA; V: TRBV20-1; J: TRBJ2-5; size: NA; DNA: TGCAGTGCCCCGGACTCGTGGGAGACCCAGTACTTC; CDR3: CSAPDSWETQYF
D: TRBD2; V: TRBV20-1; J: TRBJ2-7; size: NA; DNA: TGCAGTGCTACCGGACTAGCGGGACGCTTCTCCTACGAGCAGTACTTC; CDR3: CSATGLAGRFSYEQYF
D: NA; V: TRBV12-5; J: TRBJ1-2; size: few; DNA: TGTGCTAGTGGGAGGGACGGCCAAGCCTATGGCTACACCTTC; CDR3: CASGRDGQAYGYTF
D: TRBD2; V: TRBV4-2; J: TRBJ2-7; size: NA; DNA: TGTGCCAGCAGCCAGATCCACGGGACTACCGAGCAGTACTTC; CDR3: CASSQIHGTTEQYF
D: TRBD2; V: TRBV10-3; J: TRBJ2-7; size: few; DNA: TGTGCCACACAGCTAGCGGGGGCTACCTACGAGCAGTACTTC; CDR3: CATQLAGATYEQYF
D: TRBD1; V: TRBV12-3/TRBV12-4; J: TRBJ1-6; size: many; DNA: TGTGCCAGCAGTTTAACGACAGGGGGTTCACCCCTCCACTTT; CDR3: CASSLTTGGSPLHF
D: NA; V: TRBV12-3/TRBV12-4; J: TRBJ1-5; size: few; DNA: TGTGCCAGCAGTTCTTCCGGGACAACGAATCAGCCCCAGCATTTT; CDR3: CASSSSGTTNQPQHF
D: NA; V: TRBV5-1; J: TRBJ2-3; size: few; DNA: TGCGCCAGCAGCTTGGTAGGGGCGAAACATACGCAGTATTTT; CDR3: CASSLVGAKHTQYF
D: NA; V: TRBV20-1; J: TRBJ1-1; size: NA; DNA: TGCAGTGCTAGATCCGGTGCAGGGCTTGAAGCTTTCTTT; CDR3: CSARSGAGLEAFF
D: NA; V: TRBV20-1; J: TRBJ1-5; size: few; DNA: TGCAGTGCTGGAAGGACCGGGTCAAATCAGCCCCAGCATTTT; CDR3: CSAGRTGSNQPQHF
D: NA; V: TRBV4-3; J: TRBJ2-7; size: few; DNA: TGCGCCAGCAGCCAAAATCTGGGGGCCGAGCAGTACTTC; CDR3: CASSQNLGAEQYF
D: TRBD1; V: TRBV6-1; J: TRBJ1-2; size: NA; DNA: TGTGCCAGCAGTGCCCAGGCCCAGGGGGGGGGTGACTATGGCTACACCTTC; CDR3: CASSAQAQGGGDYGYTF
D: TRBD2; V: TRBV5-1; J: TRBJ2-5; size: NA; DNA: TGCGCCAGCAGCTGGGGGACTAGCGGGGGGGAGACCCAGTACTTC; CDR3: CASSWGTSGGETQYF
D: NA; V: TRBV7-9; J: TRBJ1-1; size: NA; DNA: TGTGCCAGCAGCTTATTTTCCGCACCTGAAGCTTTCTTT; CDR3: CASSLFSAPEAFF
D: TRBD1; V: TRBV7-3; J: TRBJ1-5; size: few; DNA: TGTGCCAGCAGCTCGGGGTCCGGACAGGGAGCTTATCAGCCCCAGCATTTT; CDR3: CASSSGSGQGAYQPQHF
D: NA; V: TRBV7-6; J: TRBJ2-1; size: NA; DNA: TGTGCCAGCAGCTTAGTCTGGCCCCCGGCACGATTCTACAATGAGCAGTTCTTC; CDR3: CASSLVWPPARFYNEQFF
D: NA; V: TRBV20-1; J: TRBJ2-3; size: few; DNA: TGCAGTGCCCCGGGCTCAGGTACCCTCAGAGATACGCAGTATTTT; CDR3: CSAPGSGTLRDTQYF
D: TRBD2; V: TRBV6-1; J: TRBJ2-7; size: few; DNA: TGTGCCAGCAGTCCCCGACTAGCGGGCATCCCCTACGAGCAGTACTTC; CDR3: CASSPRLAGIPYEQYF
D: NA; V: TRBV19; J: TRBJ1-1; size: NA; DNA: TGTGCCAGTAGTCCGCCGGCTGACACTGAAGCTTTCTTT; CDR3: CASSPPADTEAFF
D: NA; V: TRBV30; J: TRBJ2-2; size: NA; DNA: TGTGCCTGGAGTGAACTTCGCACCGGGGAGCTGTTTTTT; CDR3: CAWSELRTGELFF
D: NA; V: TRBV27; J: TRBJ2-7; size: NA; DNA: TGTGCCAGCAGTTGGACCCTCTCCTACGAGCAGTACTTC; CDR3: CASSWTLSYEQYF
D: NA; V: TRBV4-2; J: TRBJ2-5; size: NA; DNA: TGTGCCAGCAGCCAAGTCACAGGGTTGGAAGAGACCCAGTACTTC; CDR3: CASSQVTGLEETQYF
D: NA; V: TRBV5-8; J: TRBJ2-1; size: few; DNA: TGTGCCAGCAGCTTGGCTTGGTTGCAACATGAGCAGTTCTTC; CDR3: CASSLAWLQHEQFF
D: NA; V: TRBV28; J: TRBJ1-1; size: NA; DNA: TGTGCCACCTCGGCTACAGGGTACACTGAAGCTTTCTTT; CDR3: CATSATGYTEAFF
D: NA; V: TRBV7-3; J: TRBJ1-2; size: NA; DNA: TGTGCCAGCAGCTACTTTCGGGGTGGGGCAGGCTACACCTTC; CDR3: CASSYFRGGAGYTF
D: TRBD1; V: TRBV12-3/TRBV12-4; J: TRBJ1-2; size: few; DNA: TGTGCCAGCAGTTTGAACAGGGGTAATGGCTACACCTTC; CDR3: CASSLNRGNGYTF
D: NA; V: TRBV24-1; J: TRBJ1-1; size: NA; DNA: TGTGCCACCTCCCCCGGGCAGAAGTCATATGAAGCTTTCTTT; CDR3: CATSPGQKSYEAFF
D: NA; V: TRBV6-5; J: TRBJ2-2; size: NA; DNA: TGTGCCAGCAGTTACAGGGCTGTGAACACCGGGGAGCTGTTTTTT; CDR3: CASSYRAVNTGELFF
D: TRBD2; V: TRBV6-2/TRBV6-3; J: TRBJ2-7; size: few; DNA: TGTGCCAGCAGGAAACTAGCGGGAGGCCCCTACGAGCAGTACTTC; CDR3: CASRKLAGGPYEQYF
D: NA; V: TRBV7-9; J: TRBJ1-1; size: NA; DNA: TGTGCCAGCAGCTTAAGTGGGCGTGCCGTGGGAACTGAAGCTTTCTTT; CDR3: CASSLSGRAVGTEAFF
D: TRBD2; V: TRBV20-1; J: TRBJ2-3; size: few; DNA: TGCAGTGCTTCGCGGGGACTAGAAAGCACAGATACGCAGTATTTT; CDR3: CSASRGLESTDTQYF
D: NA; V: TRBV7-7; J: TRBJ2-4; size: few; DNA: TGTGCTAGCAGCTTCGTCGGGGTTGGGGCCAAAAACATTCAGTACTTC; CDR3: CASSFVGVGAKNIQYF
D: TRBD2; V: TRBV6-1; J: TRBJ2-7; size: NA; DNA: TGTGCCAGCAGTGTTGGGGCTAGCGGGAGGGCAGGCGAGCAGTACTTC; CDR3: CASSVGASGRAGEQYF
D: TRBD1; V: TRBV12-3/TRBV12-4; J: TRBJ1-3; size: NA; DNA: TGTGCCAGCAGTAAACAGGGGCGAAGCTCTGGAAACACCATATATTTT; CDR3: CASSKQGRSSGNTIYF
D: NA; V: TRBV7-8; J: TRBJ2-1; size: few; DNA: TGTGCCAGCAGCTTAGTTTCCTTAGCGGATGAGCAGTTCTTC; CDR3: CASSLVSLADEQFF
D: TRBD2; V: TRBV12-3/TRBV12-4; J: TRBJ2-1; size: few; DNA: TGTGCCAGCAAACTCCGACTAGCGGGGACCTACAATGAGCAGTTCTTC; CDR3: CASKLRLAGTYNEQFF
D: NA; V: TRBV30; J: TRBJ2-1; size: NA; DNA: TGTGCCTGGAGTGTACGGGCACATGAGCAGTTCTTC; CDR3: CAWSVRAHEQFF
D: NA; V: TRBV14; J: TRBJ2-1; size: few; DNA: TGTGCCAGCAGCCAAGAGACTAGAACGGGTGAGCAGTTCTTC; CDR3: CASSQETRTGEQFF
D: NA; V: TRBV7-3; J: TRBJ2-3; size: NA; DNA: TGTGCCAGCAGCCTCAGGTCAGGACTCGGAGATACGCAGTATTTT; CDR3: CASSLRSGLGDTQYF
D: NA; V: TRBV27; J: TRBJ2-7; size: NA; DNA: TGTGCCAGCAGTTTATGGCATTCAGGGGCGTCCCGCTACGAGCAGTACTTC; CDR3: CASSLWHSGASRYEQYF
D: TRBD1; V: TRBV19; J: TRBJ2-7; size: few; DNA: TGTGCCAGTAGCCTCCCCTCTGACAGGGGGCTCGACGAGCAGTACTTC; CDR3: CASSLPSDRGLDEQYF
D: NA; V: TRBV10-2; J: TRBJ2-1; size: NA; DNA: TGCGCCAGCGGATCGGATTTCTACAATGAGCAGTTCTTC; CDR3: CASGSDFYNEQFF
D: NA; V: TRBV24-1; J: TRBJ1-2; size: few; DNA: TGTGCCACCAGTGATTACGGGGGAGGCGGCTACACCTTC; CDR3: CATSDYGGGGYTF
D: NA; V: TRBV4-1; J: TRBJ1-4; size: many; DNA: TGCGCCAGCAGCCTAGTAGCGGAAGGGGTACTGTTTTTT; CDR3: CASSLVAEGVLFF